This T cell receptor (beta chain) was captured in a study of early T cells in non-severe SARS-CoV-2 infection. This clonotype was picked up a small number of times. As part of library construction, unique molecular identifiers were attached to individual cDNA molecules. TCRdb called the 5' RACE reads again in MiXCR, with one record for every CDR3 protein. The table has approximately 33,000 distinct CDR3 sequences, 3.5% to 4% seen once. The germline V gene has CDR1 MNHEY and CDR2 SVGEGT. V was pared by 11 bases and J by 5 bases, with 22 bases between. The CDR3 length is 14 residues. This chain links TRBV6-2 or TRBV6-3 with TRBJ2-7, with D uncertain. The TCR was taken from an adult who was a healthcare worker with PCR-confirmed SARS-CoV-2 infection or an uninfected control (not recorded which). The material sequenced was whole blood. The CDR3 protein is CAGAPVGDVDEQYF. CDR3 in DNA: TGTGCCGGTGCCCCAGTGGGTGACGTGGACGAGCAGTACTTC.